The 30 T cell receptor beta chains presented below share a single source sample, sequenced in a study of GPR56 and killer-like receptors on CD4 memory cells. TCRdb reprocessed the reads and reports one entry per CDR3 protein, with no DNA. The listing contains 2,000 to 2,500 distinct CDR3 sequences. Sorting by FACS used killer cell lectin-like receptor and GPR56 expression to define five CD4+ populations. Sequences were obtained from memory CD4+ T cells from blood. The receptors were sampled from a human donor in good health.

The rearrangement joins TRBV7-3 to TRBJ2-7; TCRdb's D call of TRBD1 is untestable without DNA. The CDR3 extends over 15 amino acids. Per germline, CDR1 SGHTA and CDR2 FQGTGA. CDR3 loop: CASSLGTGPPYEQYF.

In terms of frequency, this clonotype is medium-sized. The gene calls are TRBV29-1 and TRBJ1-1; the D gene TCRdb calls, TRBD1, cannot be checked with no DNA. Germline CDR1 is SQVTM and CDR2 is ANQGSEA. CDR3 size: 13 residues. This CDR3 reads CSTTGGMNTEAFF.

V usage is TRBV20-1 and J usage is TRBJ1-5; lacking DNA, the TRBD1 call made by TCRdb goes unchecked. The V gene's germline CDR1 is DFQATT and CDR2 SNEGSKA (reference sequence). The CDR3 contains 14 residues. The CDR3 region is CSALLPGAGQPQHF.

This clonotype is deemed medium-sized (0.01 to 0.1%) by its frequency. The chain employs TRBV6-5 and TRBJ1-1; lacking DNA, the TRBD1 call made by TCRdb goes unchecked. The CDR3 sequence is 13 residues long. Germline-derived CDR1 and CDR2 are MNHEY and SVGAGI. The CDR3 here is CASSRDRGYPLHF.

By frequency, this clonotype registers medium-sized. This chain joins TRBV19 and TRBJ1-4; TCRdb gives TRBD1 as the D gene, but with no DNA this cannot be confirmed. Germline V gene data show CDR1 as LNHDA and CDR2 as SQIVND (reference sequence). The CDR3 has 15 amino acids. CDR3 in amino acids: CASTLDTGFNEKLFF.

This chain joins TRBV20-1 and TRBJ2-1; checking the TCRdb D call of TRBD1 is not possible without DNA. Germline V gives CDR1 DFQATT, CDR2 SNEGSKA (reference sequence). The CDR3 length is 13 residues. CDR3 in amino acids: CSAPMAPKDEQFF.

V is TRBV6-2 or TRBV6-3 and J is TRBJ1-1; TCRdb outputs TRBD1, but without DNA this stays unchecked. The germline CDR1 and CDR2 sequences are MNHEY and SVGEGT. The length of the CDR3 is 16 residues. The CDR3 sequence is CASSTTAGLRGQRAFF.

The chain joins TRBV6-1 to TRBJ2-2; TCRdb's assignment of TRBD2 cannot be checked, as there is no DNA. The CDR3 has 16 residues. Germline V gene sequence: CDR1 MNHNS, CDR2 SASEGT. The CDR3 is CASSALAGGPAGELFF.

In terms of frequency, this clonotype is medium-sized. J is TRBJ1-6 and V is TRBV5-6; TCRdb returns TRBD1, unconfirmable since there is no DNA. Germline V CDR1 and CDR2: SGHDT, YYEEEE. The CDR3 has 15 amino acids. The CDR3 spells CASSLGTVDGSPLHF.

This clonotype is identified as medium-sized (0.01 to 0.1%) from frequency. J is TRBJ1-4 and V is TRBV5-4; with no DNA, the TCRdb D assignment of TRBD1 cannot be verified. Germline V gene sequence: CDR1 SGHNT, CDR2 YYREEE (reference sequence). CDR3 length equals 14 residues. The CDR3 sequence: CASSPEASRGKLFF.

Judged by frequency, this clonotype is large. V gene TRBV6-6 combines with J gene TRBJ1-1; TCRdb lists TRBD1, though no DNA is available to test this call. This CDR3 has 16 amino acids. Per germline, CDR1 MNHNY and CDR2 SVGAGI (reference sequence). The CDR3 sequence is CASSQWVTGGNTEAFF.

According to its frequency, this clonotype is medium-sized. This chain joins TRBV7-2 and TRBJ2-1; TCRdb gives TRBD2 as the D gene, but with no DNA this cannot be confirmed. The CDR3 loop spans 19 amino acids. Germline V CDR1 and CDR2: SGHTA, FQGNSA. The CDR3 is CASSLFRGRGGHFYNEQFF.

V is TRBV7-9 and J is TRBJ1-1. Looked up from germline, CDR1 is SEHNR and CDR2 is FQNEAQ (reference sequence). The CDR3 extends over 13 amino acids. The CDR3 sequence: CASSLERDTEAFF.

This chain connects TRBV12-3 or TRBV12-4 to TRBJ2-7; as DNA is missing, the TRBD1 call by TCRdb cannot be tested. The CDR3 is 17 residues long. The CDR3 reads CASSFGRGPPGPYEQYF.

The chain uses TRBV11-3 and TRBJ2-3. CDR3 length equals 12 residues. Per the germline V gene, CDR1 is SGHNT and CDR2 is YENEEA. CDR3 residues: CASSRNRDTQYF. Combining the CDR3 with reference TRBV11-3 and TRBJ2-3 gives the whole variable domain EAGVVQSPRYKIIEKKQPVAFWCNPISGHNTLYWYLQNLGQGPELLIRYENEEAVDDSQLPKDRFSAERLKGVDSTLKIQPAELGDSAVYLCASSRNRDTQYFGPGTRLTVL.

The V and J genes are TRBV20-1 and TRBJ1-1. Germline loops: CDR1 DFQATT, CDR2 SNEGSKA (reference sequence). The CDR3 is 12 residues long. This CDR3 is CSALTENTEAFF.

This clonotype counts as medium-sized by frequency. The genes are TRBV6-2 or TRBV6-3 and TRBJ1-2; no DNA is available, so the TRBD1 call from TCRdb remains unchecked. CDR3 length: 17 amino acids. Germline CDR1 reads MNHEY; CDR2 reads SVGEGT. CDR3 residues: CASSRGTLRILGDGYTF.

V and J are TRBV20-1 and TRBJ2-5; as DNA is missing, the TRBD1 call by TCRdb cannot be tested. The germline CDR1 and CDR2 sequences are DFQATT and SNEGSKA (reference sequence). The CDR3 is made up of 12 amino acids. The CDR3: CSAGGIQETQYF.

The chain has TRBV5-5 and TRBJ2-7; the TCRdb D gene call, TRBD2, has no DNA to confirm it. Germline V gene lookup returns CDR1 SGHKS and CDR2 YYEKEE (reference sequence). The CDR3 runs 15 residues. CDR3 protein: CASTNPGLAAYEQYF.

This clonotype shows up as medium-sized (0.01 to 0.1%) by frequency. This rearrangement joins TRBV6-6 to TRBJ1-2. The CDR3 runs 16 residues. Germline V gene sequence: CDR1 MNHNY, CDR2 SVGAGI (reference sequence). The CDR3 is CASSRKSAGPTYGYTF.

Judged by frequency, this clonotype is medium-sized. The chain joins TRBV11-1 to TRBJ2-4; TCRdb outputs TRBD1, but without DNA this stays unchecked. The CDR3 sequence is 13 residues long. The germline V gene encodes CDR1 SGHAT and CDR2 FQDESV (reference sequence). CDR3 loop: CASSLGEGGIQYF. The whole variable domain, remainder taken from reference TRBV11-1 and TRBJ2-4, is EAEVAQSPRYKITEKSQAVAFWCDPISGHATLYWYRQILGQGPELLVQFQDESVVDDSQLPKDRFSAERLKGVDSTLKIQPAELGDSAMYLCASSLGEGGIQYFGAGTRLSVL.

This chain uses TRBV20-1 with TRBJ2-5. In germline, CDR1 is DFQATT, CDR2 SNEGSKA (reference sequence). This CDR3 is 13 amino acids long. The CDR3 sequence: CSAIRHDQETQYF.

The chain joins TRBV11-2 to TRBJ2-2; TCRdb designates TRBD1, a call that cannot be tested without DNA. This CDR3 contains 15 residues. Germline CDR1 reads SGHAT; CDR2 reads FQNNGV. The CDR3 protein is CASSLGTVNTGELFF.

According to its frequency, this clonotype is large (0.1 to 1%). The gene calls are TRBV6-2 or TRBV6-3 and TRBJ1-2; TCRdb designates TRBD1, a call that cannot be tested without DNA. Germline values: CDR1 MNHEY, CDR2 SVGEGT. The CDR3 runs to 14 residues. The chain's CDR3 is CASTPDGLFYGYTF.

The chain combines TRBV29-1 with TRBJ2-7; TCRdb designates TRBD1, a call that cannot be tested without DNA. Looked up from germline, CDR1 is SQVTM and CDR2 is ANQGSEA. The CDR3 has 11 amino acids. The CDR3 sequence: CSATQGYEQYF.

This clonotype shows up as medium-sized by frequency. The chain has TRBV15 and TRBJ2-4; TCRdb designates TRBD1, a call that cannot be tested without DNA. This CDR3 contains 18 residues. CDR1 and CDR2 from the germline V gene are LNHNV and YYDKDF (reference sequence). This CDR3 is CATSRTTTRDLAKNIQYF.

Considering frequency, this clonotype is medium-sized. V gene TRBV6-2 or TRBV6-3 combines with J gene TRBJ2-1; TCRdb picks TRBD2, but there is no DNA to check that call. Germline lookup yields CDR1 MNHEY and CDR2 SVGEGT. The CDR3 spans 15 residues. The chain's CDR3 is CASKGLAGGRDEQFF.

This clonotype shows up as medium-sized by frequency. The chain carries TRBV5-4 and TRBJ2-5; no DNA is available, so the TRBD2 call from TCRdb remains unchecked. Germline CDR1 reads SGHNT; CDR2 reads YYREEE (reference sequence). The CDR3 loop spans 15 amino acids. CDR3 sequence: CASSFLAGGGETQYF.

Considering frequency, this clonotype is medium-sized. The chain combines TRBV9 with TRBJ2-3. Germline CDR1 SGDLS, CDR2 YYNGEE. This CDR3 contains 13 residues. This chain's CDR3 is CASSVAGTDTQYF.

This clonotype is medium-sized (0.01 to 0.1%) by frequency. V is TRBV6-1 and J is TRBJ2-5. The CDR3 extends over 15 amino acids. Per germline, CDR1 MNHNS and CDR2 SASEGT. The CDR3 is CASSEDGRRGETQYF.